This T cell receptor beta chain was obtained from a study of breast tumors, draining lymph nodes, adjacent tissues. General observations from the study: The data were judged consistent with most tumor T cells coming from lymph node and expanding in tumor. Tumor TCR diversity was below lymph nodes but above nontumor tissue. Luminal-like breast cancer showed significantly greater tumor-nontumor repertoire similarity than basal-like breast cancer did.

Concerning this clonotype itself: Its specificity is unknown. A much larger clone is a single base away; this may be a read error.

Breast cancer patients provided tissue from their axillary draining lymph nodes. TCRdb itself ran the multiplex PCR reads through MiXCR, one entry per CDR3 protein. The data contain approximately 280,000 distinct CDR3 sequences, 30% to 35% of them seen just once; the ten biggest clones take up around 1%. Germline V gene lookup returns CDR1 SGHNT and CDR2 YYREEE (reference sequence). V lost 8 bases to trimming and J lost 2 bases, with 16 bases between them. The length of the CDR3 is 14 residues. Sequencing was performed on axillary lymph node tissue. The chain uses TRBV5-4 and TRBJ2-5, with D possibly being TRBD1 (5 bases). The receptor's source is a female donor with breast cancer. Some clones in this sample may be carry-over from other donors' samples. The CDR3 loop reads CASHFKPGQETQYF. CDR3 bases: TGTGCCAGTCATTTTAAACCAGGGCAAGAGACCCAGTACTTC.